The 11 T cell receptor beta chains below were found in one sample sequenced in a study of blood T cell repertoires in COVID-19. Data came from immunoSEQ multiplex PCR; TCRdb stores just in-frame clones and leaves some out. The data hold around 150,000 clones, with 84% observed a single time. The specimen was peripheral blood. The receptors were gathered from a man between 65 and 80 years old with acute or convalescent COVID-19.

This clone came up a few times. V usage is TRBV11-2 and J usage is TRBJ1-3, with D possibly TRBD1 on 6 matching bases. Germline CDR1 and CDR2: SGHAT and FQNNGV. This CDR3 has 15 amino acids. V lost 4 bases and J lost 0, with 10 bases in between. The CDR3 DNA sequence: TGTGCCAGCAGCTCCGGACAGCGCTCTGGAAACACCATATATTTT. The encoded protein is CASSSGQRSGNTIYF.

This chain uses TRBV28 with TRBJ1-3; 8 bases map to TRBD1. The CDR3 spans 16 residues. J was trimmed by 0 bases and V by 4 bases; bases with no gene match: 5. Germline V CDR1 and CDR2: MDHEN, SYDVKM. The CDR3 loop reads CASSSDRGSSGNTIYF. CDR3 in DNA: TGTGCCAGCAGTTCAGACAGGGGATCCTCTGGAAACACCATATATTTT.

In its sample, this clone was seen once. The chain couples TRBV12-3 or TRBV12-4 to TRBJ1-1; the D is unclear. The V end lost 7 bases, the J end lost 3 bases, and 12 bases lay between the germline ends. The CDR3 has 13 residues. CDR3: CASTFPGYTEAFF. The CDR3 DNA is TGTGCCAGCACGTTTCCGGGGTACACTGAAGCTTTCTTT.

The V call is TRBV7-9, the J call TRBJ1-4; D call uncertain. The CDR3 totals 14 residues. Deletions cut 5 bases from V and 5 bases from J, with 12 bases between. Germline V gene data show CDR1 as SEHNR and CDR2 as FQNEAQ (reference sequence). Here the CDR3 DNA reads TGTGCCAGCAGCCCTGTCTGGGAGAATGAAAAACTGTTTTTT. Amino acids: CASSPVWENEKLFF.

The chain combines TRBV29-1 with TRBJ2-2, with 9 bases identical to TRBD2. V shed 7 bases, J shed 8 bases, and the junction held 17 bases outside the gene matches. The CDR3 has 16 amino acids. The germline V gene encodes CDR1 SQVTM and CDR2 ANQGSEA. The CDR3 protein is CSALLRSGSTAGELFF. The CDR3 DNA reads as TGCAGCGCCCTTCTGCGTAGCGGGAGTACTGCGGGGGAGCTGTTTTTT.

DNA for the CDR3: TGTGCCAGCAGCTTACAGGGCCCCGGGGAGACCCAGTACTTC. This encodes CASSLQGPGETQYF. This chain connects TRBV7-3 to TRBJ2-5, with TRBD1 as a possible D gene (5 bases). Trimming removed 2 bases from V and 5 bases from J, with 12 bases in between. The germline V gene encodes CDR1 SGHTA and CDR2 FQGTGA. The CDR3 totals 14 residues.

This rearrangement joins TRBV28 to TRBJ1-6; TRBD1 matches at 7 bases. V lost 5 bases, J lost 8 bases, and 9 bases stayed unmatched. Germline V gives CDR1 MDHEN, CDR2 SYDVKM. This CDR3 is built from 15 residues. The CDR3 loop reads CASSTPGQSYSPLHF. The CDR3, as DNA: TGTGCCAGCAGTACACCGGGACAGTCCTATTCACCCCTCCACTTT.

The chain joins TRBV5-4 to TRBJ1-1; tentatively, D is TRBD1 (5 bases). This CDR3 has 16 amino acids. V lost 0 bases, J lost 2 bases, and 14 bases lay in between. From germline, CDR1 is SGHNT and CDR2 YYREEE (reference sequence). The CDR3 loop is CASSLVPGRGNTEAFF. For the CDR3, the DNA is TGTGCCAGCAGCTTGGTGCCGGGGCGGGGAAACACTGAAGCTTTCTTT.

The chain links TRBV7-3 to TRBJ2-1, with D possibly matching TRBD1 (6 bases). The length of the CDR3 is 13 residues. V lost 6 bases and J 8 bases, leaving 14 bases between the germline ends. The germline V gene encodes CDR1 SGHTA and CDR2 FQGTGA. The CDR3 bases are TGTGCCAGCAGGGAGAAACAGGGCGATGAGCAGTTCTTC. Translation: CASREKQGDEQFF.

The V gene is TRBV11-3, the J gene TRBJ1-4, with D uncertain. Deletions cut 11 bases from V and 3 bases from J, with 10 bases between. The length of the CDR3 is 12 residues. Germline loops: CDR1 SGHNT, CDR2 YENEEA. CDR3 in amino acids: CARVGANEKLFF. The CDR3 nucleotides read TGTGCCCGGGTCGGGGCTAATGAAAAACTGTTTTTT.

The chain combines TRBV5-1 with TRBJ1-6; 10 positions agree with TRBD1. Trimming cost V 0 bases and J 4 bases; bases outside gene matches: 4. CDR1 is SGHRS, CDR2 YFSETQ, per germline. This CDR3 is built from 17 residues. The CDR3 sequence: CASSLAGGQGYNSPLHF. The DNA of the CDR3 is TGCGCCAGCAGCTTGGCAGGGGGACAGGGGTATAATTCACCCCTCCACTTT.